This T cell receptor (beta chain) is drawn from a study of cytomegalovirus exposure and HLA in healthy donors. The data were produced by immunoSEQ multiplex PCR, yet TCRdb's version contains in-frame clones alone and is incomplete. The table lists 90,000 or so clones, 96% of them singletons. V was clipped by 10 bases and J by 8 bases; unmatched bases: 9. CDR1 is ENHRY, CDR2 SYGVKD, per germline. This CDR3 is 13 amino acids long. The TCR originated in a man aged 18 to 30 in good health and CMV-seronegative. This chain uses TRBV10-3 with TRBJ2-1; 9 bases are shared with TRBD2. Sequenced input: PBMCs. This CDR3 is CATTPSGIDEQFF. The CDR3, as DNA: TGTGCCACCACGCCTAGCGGGATCGATGAGCAGTTCTTC.